The 13 T cell receptor beta chains listed next were all sequenced from one sample in a study of cytomegalovirus exposure and HLA in healthy donors. PCR used 60 Vbeta primers and 13 Jbeta primers. TCRdb's copy holds only in-frame clones and misses some; the assay was immunoSEQ multiplex PCR. The sample table sets out 41,000 or so clones. The specimen was PBMCs. The origin of the receptors is a man under 40 in good health and CMV-seronegative.

A remark on this clone: The sample holds other DNA sequences that translate to the same CDR3. This chain joins TRBV4-3 and TRBJ1-5, with D perhaps matching TRBD1 (5 bases). CDR1 is LGHNA and CDR2 is YSLEER in the germline V gene. Trimming removed 11 bases from V and 15 bases from J, with 17 bases in between. The CDR3 runs to 10 residues. DNA for the CDR3: TGCGCCGGGGGGGGGATATCGGCGCATTTT. It specifies CAGGGISAHF.

The rearrangement joins TRBV4-2 to TRBJ1-6, with D unclear. The CDR3 runs to 14 residues. V dropped 3 bases and J dropped 7 bases, with 10 bases sitting between them. Looked up from germline, CDR1 is LGHNA and CDR2 is YNFKEQ. This chain's CDR3 is CASSQAFSNSPLHF. The CDR3 bases are TGTGCCAGCAGCCAGGCATTTTCGAATTCACCCCTCCACTTT.

The chain links TRBV4-3 to TRBJ1-1; 8 bases line up with TRBD1. CDR3 length: 13 residues. From germline, CDR1 is LGHNA and CDR2 YSLEER. After removal of 1 base from V and 8 bases from J, the junction contained 3 bases not matched to a gene. The CDR3 nucleotides read TGCGCCAGCAGCCAAGCAGGGGGCGGCGAAGCTTTCTTT. Encoded protein: CASSQAGGGEAFF.

The rearrangement uses TRBV5-1 and TRBJ1-4; D is possibly TRBD1 (6 bases). Per germline, CDR1 SGHRS and CDR2 YFSETQ. The V end lost 2 bases, the J end lost 0 bases, and 11 bases lay between the germline ends. This CDR3 has 16 amino acids. The CDR3 bases are TGCGCCAGCAGCTTTGACAGGCCGGCAACTAATGAAAAACTGTTTTTT. Amino acid sequence: CASSFDRPATNEKLFF.

This sequence joins TRBV5-1 and TRBJ2-7, with D possibly being TRBD1 (5 bases). V was shortened by 5 bases and J by 0 bases, with 9 bases between the two germline ends. CDR1 is SGHRS and CDR2 is YFSETQ in the germline V gene. The CDR3 covers 13 residues. The CDR3 region is CASSRQSSYEQYF. CDR3 DNA sequence: TGCGCCAGCAGTAGACAGTCCTCCTACGAGCAGTACTTC.

CDR3 amino acids: CASRTSGRNEQFF. In DNA, the CDR3 is TGTGCCAGTCGGACTAGCGGGAGAAATGAGCAGTTCTTC. V is TRBV14 and J is TRBJ2-1; 13 bases map to TRBD2. J was trimmed by 7 bases and V by 9 bases; bases with no gene match: 3. Germline CDR1 is SGHDN and CDR2 is FVKESK. The CDR3 has 13 residues. Full variable domain (missing parts from reference TRBV14 and TRBJ2-1): EAGVTQFPSHSVIEKGQTVTLRCDPISGHDNLYWYRRVMGKEIKFLLHFVKESKQDESGMPNNRFLAERTGGTYSTLKVQPAELEDSGVYFCASRTSGRNEQFFGPGTRLTVL.

The chain is built from TRBV9 and TRBJ2-2; 7 nucleotides match TRBD2. Germline CDR1 and CDR2: SGDLS and YYNGEE. V lost 5 bases and J lost 5; bases outside the gene matches: 3. The CDR3 has 13 residues. CDR3 loop: CASSAGVTGELFF. CDR3 nucleotide sequence: TGTGCCAGCAGTGCGGGGGTTACCGGGGAGCTGTTTTTT.

The rearrangement links TRBV18 to TRBJ1-5; weak D call: TRBD1 (5 bases). The germline V gene has CDR1 KGHSH and CDR2 LQKENI. CDR3 length: 13 residues. Trimming removed 6 bases from V and 5 bases from J, with 11 bases in between. CDR3 sequence: CASSPTVHQPQHF. The DNA of the CDR3 is TGTGCCAGCTCCCCGACAGTTCATCAGCCCCAGCATTTT.

This chain links TRBV5-1 with TRBJ2-5, with 8 bases that match TRBD2. V trimming: 7 bases; J trimming: 5 bases; junction bases outside the gene matches: 7. Germline CDR1 and CDR2: SGHRS and YFSETQ. There are 13 residues in the CDR3. CDR3 residues: CASSERETETQYF. In nucleotides, the CDR3 is TGCGCCAGCTCTGAGCGGGAGACGGAGACCCAGTACTTC.

The chain links TRBV2 to TRBJ2-2, with D possibly TRBD1 on 6 matching bases. Trimming pared 9 bases from V and 5 bases from J, leaving 16 bases between. This CDR3 region has 14 residues. Germline V CDR1 and CDR2: SNHLY, FYNNEI. The CDR3 region is CASRRDTVTGELFF. CDR3 coding DNA: TGTGCCAGTAGAAGGGACACAGTAACCGGGGAGCTGTTTTTT.

Comment on this clone: The sample has other DNA sequences that encode this CDR3 too. The chain recombines TRBV5-1 with TRBJ2-5; D may be TRBD1 (6 bases). V was shortened by 4 bases and J by 5 bases, with 15 bases between the two germline ends. Germline V CDR1 and CDR2: SGHRS, YFSETQ. CDR3 length: 14 residues. The CDR3 coding sequence is TGCGCCAGCAGCAAATCCGGGACAATGGAGACCCAGTACTTC. Amino acids: CASSKSGTMETQYF.

The rearrangement joins TRBV5-1 to TRBJ2-1; a possible D gene is TRBD1 (5 bases). The CDR3 sequence is 15 residues long. Trimming removed 0 bases at V and 7 bases at J, with 14 bases between. The germline V gene encodes CDR1 SGHRS and CDR2 YFSETQ. CDR3 loop: CASSLASQGKNEQFF. The CDR3, as DNA: TGCGCCAGCAGCTTGGCGTCGCAGGGCAAAAATGAGCAGTTCTTC.

The chain links TRBV5-4 to TRBJ1-2; TRBD1 matches at 8 bases. With V trimmed by 1 base and J by 8 bases, 10 bases remained unmatched. The CDR3 runs 15 residues. Looked up from germline, CDR1 is SGHNT and CDR2 is YYREEE (reference sequence). The CDR3 here is CASSLRGTGPRGYTF. For the CDR3, the DNA is TGTGCCAGCAGCTTGAGAGGGACAGGCCCTAGAGGCTACACCTTC.